One and the same sample provided the 28 T cell receptor beta chains below, sequenced in a study of CD8 T cells in Susac syndrome. Random hexamers primed reverse transcription of about 0.45 to 1 ug RNA. Each CDR3 protein gets one entry after TCRdb re-called the immunoSEQ multiplex PCR reads with MiXCR. Found here are some 70,000 distinct CDR3 sequences, about 94% of them singletons; the top ten hold roughly 0.55%. Sequencing was carried out using CD8+ T cells from PBMCs. These receptors were taken from a human donor with multiple sclerosis.

The chain links TRBV28 to TRBJ2-4; the D gene is possibly TRBD2 (5 bases). This CDR3 comprises 12 residues. Germline CDR1 MDHEN, CDR2 SYDVKM. V was clipped by 6 bases and J by 8 bases, with 11 bases between them. The CDR3 protein is CASRDGMDIQYF. The CDR3 DNA reads as TGTGCCAGCAGAGACGGGATGGACATTCAGTACTTC.

The chain has TRBV5-1 and TRBJ1-3; D remains unclear. The CDR3 is 14 amino acids. V lost 2 bases to trimming and J lost 4 bases, with 10 bases between them. Germline lookup yields CDR1 SGHRS and CDR2 YFSETQ. The CDR3 DNA sequence: TGCGCCAGCAGCTTATCTGGGATAGGAAACACCATATATTTT. Translating gives CASSLSGIGNTIYF.

As to this clonotype: The junction departs from germline at one end; a sequencing error may be responsible. The genes are TRBV20-1 and TRBJ2-2; D not resolved. Germline CDR1 and CDR2: DFQATT and SNEGSKA (reference sequence). This CDR3 region has 13 residues. The CDR3: CSARETDTGELFF. As DNA, the CDR3 is TGCAGTGCTAGAGAGACTGATACCGGCGAGCTGTTTTTT.

V gene TRBV29-1 combines with J gene TRBJ1-2; D might be TRBD1 (6 bases). The CDR3 runs 14 residues. The germline V gene has CDR1 SQVTM and CDR2 ANQGSEA. Trimming stripped 7 bases from V and 7 bases from J, with 22 bases between. The CDR3 region is CSAEAQGRRSGYTF. CDR3 nucleotide sequence: TGCAGCGCCGAGGCCCAGGGGCGCAGGTCTGGCTACACCTTC.

V gene TRBV7-6 combines with J gene TRBJ2-7; unclear D gene. The CDR3 sequence is 15 residues long. The germline V and J ends were trimmed by 1 base and 4 bases, with 14 bases remaining between them. Germline CDR1 is SGHVS and CDR2 is FNYEAQ. CDR3 sequence (DNA): TGTGCCAGCAGCTTAGAGGCAGAAAATGGGTACGAGCAGTACTTC. Translating gives CASSLEAENGYEQYF.

The CDR3 DNA sequence: TGTGCCACCAGTGATTTGCCAGGGGGGCTGGAAACCCAGTACTTC. Amino acids: CATSDLPGGLETQYF. This chain joins TRBV24-1 and TRBJ2-5, with D maybe TRBD1 (7 bases). Germline CDR1 is KGHDR and CDR2 is SFDVKD. V was cut by 0 bases and J by 8 bases, with 15 bases left in between. The length of the CDR3 is 15 residues.

This sequence joins TRBV4-3 and TRBJ2-7; a possible D gene is TRBD2 (6 bases). The V end was cut by 1 base, the J end by 4 bases, with 17 bases between. The CDR3 loop spans 16 amino acids. Germline CDR1 LGHNA, CDR2 YSLEER. The CDR3 sequence is CASSQGTSSLPYEQYF. CDR3 DNA sequence: TGCGCCAGCAGCCAAGGAACTAGCTCCCTTCCTTACGAGCAGTACTTC.

The rearrangement links TRBV10-3 to TRBJ2-7; 8 bases are shared with TRBD2. Germline CDR1 and CDR2: ENHRY and SYGVKD. This CDR3 contains 11 residues. The CDR3 DNA follows: TGTGCGATCCGGGGGGGGTACGAGCAGTACTTC. Its protein is CAIRGGYEQYF.

CDR3 loop: CATTDRGGKAFF. The CDR3 coding sequence is TGTGCCACCACCGACAGGGGAGGAAAAGCTTTCTTT. The rearrangement links TRBV24-1 to TRBJ1-1; 8 nucleotides align to TRBD1. The CDR3 extends over 12 amino acids. Germline CDR1 reads KGHDR; CDR2 reads SFDVKD. V trimming: 8 bases; J trimming: 9 bases; junction bases outside the gene matches: 7.

The sample holds one count of this clonotype. V gene TRBV4-1 combines with J gene TRBJ2-5, with 8 bases matching TRBD1. This CDR3 is 15 amino acids long. Trimming at V came to 3 bases and at J to 5 bases, leaving 8 bases not matched to a gene. In germline, CDR1 is MGHRA, CDR2 YSYEKL. CDR3 loop: CASSQTGQGRETQYF. Written as DNA, the CDR3 is TGCGCCAGCAGCCAGACCGGACAGGGCCGGGAGACCCAGTACTTC.

The rearrangement links TRBV3-1 to TRBJ2-7; 10 bases are shared with TRBD2. CDR1 LGHDT and CDR2 YNNKEL come from the germline V gene (reference sequence). This CDR3 contains 15 residues. The V gene end was trimmed by 1 base and the J gene end by 5 bases; junction bases not matched to a gene: 5. DNA of the CDR3: TGTGCCAGCAGCCAAGGGGGGACTAGCGTCGACGAGCAGTACTTC. As protein: CASSQGGTSVDEQYF.

V is TRBV28 and J is TRBJ1-2; TRBD1 is a possible D gene (5 bases). V dropped 5 bases and J dropped 3 bases, with 7 bases sitting between them. This CDR3 is 12 amino acids long. The germline V gene has CDR1 MDHEN and CDR2 SYDVKM. CDR3 sequence reads: CASSPGYYGYTF. CDR3 DNA sequence: TGTGCCAGCAGTCCAGGGTACTATGGCTACACCTTC.

The rearrangement links TRBV9 to TRBJ2-2; D unresolved. This CDR3 comprises 15 residues. CDR1 is SGDLS, CDR2 YYNGEE, per germline. V was trimmed by 0 bases and J by 4 bases, leaving 10 bases between them. Here the CDR3 reads CASSVEKALTGELFF. CDR3 bases: TGTGCCAGCAGCGTAGAAAAGGCCCTCACCGGGGAGCTGTTTTTT.

This sequence joins TRBV29-1 and TRBJ2-3; TRBD1 is a possible D gene (6 bases). Germline CDR1 SQVTM, CDR2 ANQGSEA. The CDR3 has 15 residues. V lost 7 bases and J lost 3, with 20 bases in between. The CDR3 spells CSAILPYRATDTQYF. CDR3 coding DNA: TGCAGCGCCATTCTTCCGTACAGGGCAACAGATACGCAGTATTTT.

The V call is TRBV29-1, the J call TRBJ2-2, with D perhaps matching TRBD2 (5 bases). Per the germline V gene, CDR1 is SQVTM and CDR2 is ANQGSEA. The CDR3 is 13 residues long. The V gene lost 8 bases and the J gene lost 1 base, with 11 bases spanning the gap. CDR3 in DNA: TGCAGCTTCACGGGGATGAACACCGGGGAGCTGTTTTTT. This translates into CSFTGMNTGELFF.

The chain couples TRBV5-6 to TRBJ2-7; TRBD2 agrees at 8 bases. Germline-derived CDR1 and CDR2 are SGHDT and YYEEEE. V dropped 0 bases and J dropped 9; count of bases not matched to a gene: 11. The CDR3 has 15 residues. The CDR3 nucleotides read TGTGCCAGCAGCTTGGGGGTAGCGGGGAACCTTGGGCAGTACTTC. It translates to CASSLGVAGNLGQYF.

The chain joins TRBV4-1 to TRBJ1-1, with no clear D. V gave up 1 base and J gave up 4 bases, with 13 bases separating them. The CDR3 consists of 15 residues. In germline, CDR1 is MGHRA, CDR2 YSYEKL. The CDR3, as DNA: TGCGCCAGCAGCCAAGGTCTCCGGGCGGGCACTGAAGCTTTCTTT. Amino acids: CASSQGLRAGTEAFF.

CDR3 sequence: CSTLAGSSYEQYF. In DNA form, the CDR3 reads TGCAGCACACTAGCGGGCAGCTCCTACGAGCAGTACTTC. The chain recombines TRBV29-1 with TRBJ2-7; TRBD2 agrees at 9 bases. This CDR3 is 13 amino acids long. J was trimmed by 0 bases and V by 8 bases; bases with no gene match: 5. The germline V gene encodes CDR1 SQVTM and CDR2 ANQGSEA.

This chain uses TRBV11-2 with TRBJ2-7, with 8 bases lining up with TRBD2. J was trimmed by 2 bases and V by 5 bases; bases with no gene match: 2. This CDR3 contains 13 residues. Germline CDR1 reads SGHAT; CDR2 reads FQNNGV. The CDR3 region is CASSEGLAYEQYF. DNA for the CDR3: TGTGCCAGCAGCGAGGGACTAGCCTACGAGCAGTACTTC.

J is TRBJ2-7 and V is TRBV20-1; D is perhaps TRBD2 (5 bases). The CDR3 is made up of 13 amino acids. The ends were cut back, 2 bases at V and 2 bases at J, with 10 bases in the middle. In germline, CDR1 is DFQATT, CDR2 SNEGSKA (reference sequence). The CDR3 protein is CSARPTGTYEQYF. CDR3 nucleotides: TGCAGTGCTAGACCAACCGGGACCTACGAGCAGTACTTC.

The rearrangement uses TRBV20-1 and TRBJ1-1; weak D call: TRBD1 (6 bases). This CDR3 is built from 15 residues. The V and J ends lost 0 bases and 0 bases respectively, with 11 bases between them. Germline CDR1 reads DFQATT; CDR2 reads SNEGSKA (reference sequence). The CDR3: CSARDSDRMNTEAFF. The CDR3, as DNA: TGCAGTGCTAGAGATTCAGACAGGATGAACACTGAAGCTTTCTTT.

The chain has TRBV12-3 or TRBV12-4 and TRBJ2-5; TRBD1 matches 10 bases. V lost 4 bases and J lost 5; bases outside the gene matches: 7. The CDR3 is made up of 15 amino acids. The CDR3: CASSSTPGQGETQYF. As DNA, the CDR3 is TGTGCCAGCAGTTCTACGCCGGGACAGGGGGAGACCCAGTACTTC.

The J gene is TRBJ1-6, the V gene TRBV13; no definite D call. Per germline, CDR1 PRHDT and CDR2 FYEKMQ (reference sequence). There are 12 residues in the CDR3. Trimming took off 7 bases at V and 7 bases at J, with 8 bases between the two ends. The CDR3 spells CASTAINSPLHF. CDR3 in DNA: TGTGCCAGCACCGCCATAAATTCACCCCTCCACTTT.

V usage is TRBV12-3 or TRBV12-4 and J usage is TRBJ2-5; maybe TRBD1 (5 bases). V was shortened by 5 bases and J by 4 bases, with 11 bases between the two germline ends. This CDR3 comprises 13 residues. The CDR3, as DNA: TGTGCCAGCAGTCCTAAGGGGCGAGAGACCCAGTACTTC. It is translated as CASSPKGRETQYF.

This chain joins TRBV29-1 and TRBJ2-7, with D possibly matching TRBD1 (5 bases). CDR1 and CDR2 (germline): SQVTM, ANQGSEA. Trimming stripped 5 bases from V and 0 bases from J, with 11 bases between. This CDR3 has 13 residues. This CDR3 reads CSVKGASSYEQYF. CDR3 nucleotides: TGCAGCGTTAAAGGGGCAAGCTCCTACGAGCAGTACTTC.

The V call is TRBV24-1, the J call TRBJ2-1; D ambiguous. Germline CDR1 reads KGHDR; CDR2 reads SFDVKD. The V gene lost 4 bases and the J gene lost 2 bases, with 8 bases spanning the gap. This CDR3 is built from 14 residues. DNA of the CDR3: TGTGCCACCAGTGACCCCCGGGCCTACAATGAGCAGTTCTTC. This codes for CATSDPRAYNEQFF.

J is TRBJ1-2 and V is TRBV9; D is perhaps TRBD1 (5 bases). The CDR3 sequence is 15 residues long. Trimming cost V 0 bases and J 5 bases, with 14 bases left between them. The germline gives CDR1 SGDLS, CDR2 YYNGEE. The CDR3 sequence is CASSVGGGPGYGYTF. In nucleotides, the CDR3 is TGTGCCAGCAGCGTAGGCGGGGGACCGGGGTATGGCTACACCTTC.

V and J are TRBV7-2 and TRBJ2-5; TRBD1 matches at 9 bases. Trimming took 6 bases from V and 3 from J; bases not matched to a gene: 14. The V gene's germline CDR1 is SGHTA and CDR2 FQGNSA. This CDR3 has 17 amino acids. The CDR3 nucleotides read TGTGCCAGCAGTAACCCGGGACAGGGAAAATTCGAAGAGACCCAGTACTTC. Translating it yields CASSNPGQGKFEETQYF.